This T cell receptor (beta chain) derives from a study of CD8 T cells in acute hepatitis C reinfection (dated by TCRdb to the early 2020s). Regarding the complete study: The study profiled the TCRbeta repertoire of CD8+ T cells specific for the HCV NS3-1073 epitope during acute infection and after viral clearance. A few spontaneous resolvers contributed paired acute and follow-up samples. Findings and caveats that apply to the study as a whole: Few CDR3 sequences were shared with other epitopes, and differences in sequencing approaches may have limited exact matching. High diversity was observed in NS3-1073 specific repertoires, and no significant differences in diversity were found between acute resolver, follow-up resolver and acute chronic samples. Preferential use of the TRBV04 and TRBV06 gene families was observed in all groups, and this preferential usage was not explained by overrepresentation in the naive pool. Because bulk sequencing was performed on the TCRbeta chain only, alphabeta pairing of public clonotypes could not be determined. Chronically infected subjects had no follow-up repertoires because NS3-1073 specific cells were too rare to sort. About 13 public clonotypes were found regardless of outcome, and V04-02/J02-02 was used by one public clonotype.

This clone appeared a few times. This receptor's antigen is unknown. No clone much larger than this one lies a single base away; base qualities are absent. The FACS-sorted cells had their genomic DNA extracted, and the commercial immunoSEQ service was used to sequence the TCRbeta chains. The authors' analysis ran thus. The repertoire data were analyzed using ImmunoSEQ Analyzer software v3.0 and R v3.5.1. Only productive rearrangements were analyzed, because sequences with stop codons or out-of-frame rearrangements were removed. Simpson diversity, Shannon entropy, CDR3 length and nucleotide addition metrics were obtained from the sequencing provider. Based on frequency, clonotypes were placed into dominant, sub-dominant, low or lowest abundance groups, and clonotypes under 0.1% were left out of most analyses. A CDR3 amino acid clonotype was called public if the clonotype appeared in at least two subjects at a cumulative frequency of at least 0.5%. Held by TCRdb, this immuneACCESS table contains in-frame sequences only and omits some clones. Under half of the omission traces to an unresolved V gene where checked; the cause of the rest is unknown. V, J and clone size derive from that table, while D and trimming were established from the DNA sequence. In all, the sample holds 30,000 to 40,000 clones, and just under 90% of those were seen once. Jointly, the top ten make up more than 0.4% of the sample.

According to the study, the label for this sample's time point signals: naive CD8 control sorted from an acute-time-point sample. Enrolled in the Montreal Hepatitis C Cohort (HEPCO) in Canada, the donors were people who inject drugs, and these donors were followed every 3 months. A positive HCV RNA or antibody test that followed a negative test within the previous 24 weeks was the definition used for acute primary HCV infection. Cells were surface stained with CD3, CD8 and CD45RO antibodies, and an aqua fixable dye was used to exclude dead cells. The cohort additionally had a handful of subjects who developed chronic infection, which was defined as HCV RNA positivity at 24 weeks. Once thawed from cryostorage, peripheral blood mononuclear cells underwent negative selection via the MACS CD8+ T cell Isolation Kit to obtain CD8+ T cells. A BD FACSAria II cell sorter was used to sort the cells. V and J are truncated by 6 bases and 10 bases respectively, leaving an intervening sequence of 13 bases. Based on the germline V gene, the CDR1 and CDR2 sequences are MDHEN and SYDVKM. Its CDR3 holds 13 amino acids, cysteine through phenylalanine. Only the CDR3 region is kept as DNA, spanning 39 bases read in frame from base 1.

The chain is assembled from TRBV28 and TRBJ1-6, with no reliable assignment of the D segment. Sample: naive CD8+ T cells from PBMCs. The cell subset or site label for this specimen denotes: sorted total naive CD45RO-negative CD8+ T cells. The clonotype comes from a man aged 25 to 40 with chronic hepatitis C. CDR3 loop: CASRATGISPLHF. The DNA reads TGTGCCAGCAGGGCCACGGGGATCTCACCCCTCCACTTT.